This record looks at one T cell receptor beta chain sequence and its context. What this receptor recognizes is not known. One base away there is no much larger clone; base qualities are not given. Genomic DNA was extracted, and the immunoSEQ Platform was used to amplify TCRbeta CDR3 regions from that DNA. The immunoSEQ assay used multiplex PCR together with high-throughput sequencing and a bioinformatics pipeline from the vendor. The published analysis was carried out like this. Non-productive sequences and CDR3s shorter than 4 amino acids were excluded, and clonotype frequencies were recalculated for each sample. In immunoSEQ Analyzer 2.0, shared clonotypes were identified as those with identical CDR3 amino acid, V gene and J gene sequences. Repertoire overlap was normalized by dividing shared clonotype counts by the product of both clone-set sizes, scaled by 1000 into arbitrary units. This is the immuneACCESS table as TCRdb keeps it, with only in-frame sequences that have V and J called. A part of the clones is gone; compared with another copy, unresolved V genes explain less than half, and the rest is unexplained. From that table come the V and J calls and clone size; the DNA was used to work out D and trimming. This sample lists 46,000 or so clones; about four fifths were detected once. The top ten clones comprise 1% to 1.3% of the sample.

The data belong to a study of memory B cells and T cells in multiple sclerosis (dated by TCRdb to 2016 to 2019). The study in broad terms: The study compared TCR beta repertoires of autoproliferating peripheral T cells with brain lesion-infiltrating T cells in multiple sclerosis patients. TCR sequencing included two multiple sclerosis patients for whom either brain lesions at autopsy or brain-infiltrating cells from biopsy were available. The paper's findings and limits, for the study overall: Because clone-set sizes varied across compartments, the counts of shared clonotypes were affected, making normalization necessary.

Autoproliferating (CFSEdim) and non-proliferating (CFSEhi) T cell fractions were sequenced separately after stimulus-free culture of CFSE-labeled PBMCs. Altogether, roughly 50 million CFSE-labeled PBMCs were kept in culture for about seven days with no stimulus, after which the replicate wells were combined. Labeling of PBMCs used approximately 0.53 uM CFSE, and the cells were then grown in serum-free AIM-V medium with no exogenous stimuli added. PBMCs were isolated by Ficoll density gradient centrifugation and cryopreserved before use. Using a FACSAria III, live 7-AAD-negative cells were sorted, then washed with PBS and stored frozen at -80 degrees C as dry pellets. From the cysteine up to the phenylalanine, the CDR3 has a length of 15 residues. Just CDR3 DNA is preserved here, 45 bases in frame from base 1. V is reduced by 0 bases and J by 5 bases, leaving a spacing of 14 bases between them. Reading the germline V gene (reference sequence) gives CDR1 GTSNPN and CDR2 SVGIG.

This receptor was obtained from a human donor with multiple sclerosis. The chain employs TRBV30 and TRBJ2-1, with the D call tentatively TRBD1 or TRBD2, each fitting 5 bases. Sequenced material: PBMCs from blood kept in culture. The nucleotides are TGTGCCTGGAGTGTAACGGGGCAGCAAGACAATGAGCAGTTCTTC. This codes for CAWSVTGQQDNEQFF.